These 15 T cell receptor beta chains share one sample of origin, sequenced in a study of Ad26.COV2.S vaccination and SARS-CoV-2 variants. Measured with immunoSEQ multiplex PCR; TCRdb has only the in-frame clones, and not every one. Of about 430,000 clones detected, about nine tenths appear once; the ten largest clones hold 9% to 15%. Treatment specified: 15 to 20 received Ad26.COV2.S at low or high dose, single or two shots; 5 received placebo; per-sample allocation not given. It was on day 63 after the first vaccine or placebo injection that samples were taken. Sequencing was performed on peripheral blood, taken in a trial of Ad26.COV2.S vaccine versus placebo. The receptors were gathered from a person aged 18 to 65 who received the Ad26.COV2.S COVID-19 vaccine or a placebo.

The rearrangement joins TRBV5-1 to TRBJ1-6; D gene uncertain. The CDR3 contains 14 residues. Germline lookup yields CDR1 SGHRS and CDR2 YFSETQ. The V end lost 1 base, the J end lost 5 bases, and 7 bases lay between the germline ends. In DNA form, the CDR3 reads TGCGCCAGCAGCTTGAGTGGGGATAATTCACCCCTCCACTTT. Amino acids: CASSLSGDNSPLHF.

The rearrangement uses TRBV25-1 and TRBJ2-5; D is uncertain. The CDR3 extends over 11 amino acids. Germline V gives CDR1 MGHDK, CDR2 SYGVNS. V was clipped by 2 bases and J by 6 bases, with 4 bases between them. The CDR3 DNA is TGTGCCAGCAGTGAAGCAAAGACCCAGTACTTC. This translates into CASSEAKTQYF.

The V call is TRBV7-9, the J call TRBJ2-7; TRBD2 might be the D (6 bases). There are 13 residues in the CDR3. The V gene's germline CDR1 is SEHNR and CDR2 FQNEAQ (reference sequence). The V gene lost 5 bases and the J gene lost 6 bases, with 14 bases spanning the gap. The CDR3 DNA sequence: TGTGCCAGCAGCACCTCGGGACTGGGCGAGCAGTACTTC. Protein: CASSTSGLGEQYF.

This chain connects TRBV19 to TRBJ2-3; 7 bases match TRBD2. Germline V gene lookup returns CDR1 LNHDA and CDR2 SQIVND (reference sequence). V shed 7 bases, J shed 0 bases, and the junction held 4 bases outside the gene matches. The CDR3 spans 14 residues. DNA of the CDR3: TGTGCCAGTACCCCAGCGGGGAGCACAGATACGCAGTATTTT. As protein: CASTPAGSTDTQYF.

V is TRBV7-6 and J is TRBJ2-7, with 10 bases that match TRBD2. Germline V lookup: CDR1 SGHVS, CDR2 FNYEAQ. V was clipped by 0 bases and J by 2 bases; unmatched bases: 10. CDR3 length equals 18 residues. The CDR3 region is CASSLALTSGMITYEQYF. CDR3 nucleotide sequence: TGTGCCAGCAGCTTAGCGCTAACTAGCGGGATGATAACCTACGAGCAGTACTTC. Filled out from reference TRBV7-6 and TRBJ2-7, the complete variable domain reads GAGVSQSPRYKVTKRGQDVALRCDPISGHVSLYWYRQALGQGPEFLTYFNYEAQQDKSGLPNDRFSAERPEGSISTLTIQRTEQRDSAMYRCASSLALTSGMITYEQYFGPGTRLTVT.

The CDR3 DNA reads TGTGCCAGCAGCGAACAGGGAGGGGAAAAACTGTTTTTT. Translating gives CASSEQGGEKLFF. The chain combines TRBV11-2 with TRBJ1-4; tentative D call: TRBD1 (6 bases). The germline V and J ends were trimmed by 5 bases and 8 bases, with 12 bases remaining between them. Looked up from germline, CDR1 is SGHAT and CDR2 is FQNNGV. The CDR3 consists of 13 residues. Filled out from reference TRBV11-2 and TRBJ1-4, the complete variable domain reads EAGVAQSPRYKIIEKRQSVAFWCNPISGHATLYWYQQILGQGPKLLIQFQNNGVVDDSQLPKDRFSAERLKGVDSTLKIQPAKLEDSAVYLCASSEQGGEKLFFGSGTQLSVL.

This rearrangement joins TRBV5-4 to TRBJ2-7, with TRBD1 matching 7 bases. The CDR3 consists of 13 residues. V shed 2 bases and J 2 bases; nucleotides not matched to a gene: 1. Germline CDR1 reads SGHNT; CDR2 reads YYREEE (reference sequence). The CDR3 nucleotides read TGTGCCAGCAGCTTCGGGACAGCCTACGAGCAGTACTTC. Translation: CASSFGTAYEQYF. The full variable domain, its missing parts supplied by reference TRBV5-4 and TRBJ2-7, is ETGVTQSPTHLIKTRGQQVTLRCSSQSGHNTVSWYQQALGQGPQFIFQYYREEENGRGNFPPRFSGLQFPNYSSELNVNALELDDSALYLCASSFGTAYEQYFGPGTRLTVT.

The chain uses TRBV5-4 and TRBJ2-7, with D possibly being TRBD1 or TRBD2 (5 bases each). CDR3 length: 13 amino acids. The germline gives CDR1 SGHNT, CDR2 YYREEE (reference sequence). V lost 2 bases and J lost 6, with 12 bases in between. The CDR3 bases are TGTGCCAGCAGCTTTCAGGGAGTTGGCGAGCAGTACTTC. It yields the protein CASSFQGVGEQYF. Using reference TRBV5-4 and TRBJ2-7 for the parts outside the CDR3, the full variable domain is ETGVTQSPTHLIKTRGQQVTLRCSSQSGHNTVSWYQQALGQGPQFIFQYYREEENGRGNFPPRFSGLQFPNYSSELNVNALELDDSALYLCASSFQGVGEQYFGPGTRLTVT.

This sequence joins TRBV4-1 and TRBJ1-2; TRBD1 agrees at 7 bases. The germline CDR1 and CDR2 sequences are MGHRA and YSYEKL. V shed 4 bases and J 2 bases; nucleotides not matched to a gene: 7. This CDR3 has 15 residues. The CDR3 nucleotides read TGCGCCAGCAGCCGAGTGGGACAGAGAAACTATGGCTACACCTTC. This translates into CASSRVGQRNYGYTF.

V and J are TRBV4-1 and TRBJ1-1, with 7 bases that match TRBD1. The V segment lost 2 bases and the J segment 1 base; nucleotides outside the gene matches: 7. The CDR3 totals 16 residues. The germline V gene encodes CDR1 MGHRA and CDR2 YSYEKL. The CDR3 spells CASSQMENRGNTEAFF. Here the CDR3 DNA reads TGCGCCAGCAGCCAAATGGAAAACAGGGGGAACACTGAAGCTTTCTTT.

The chain has TRBV5-1 and TRBJ2-1, with a weak D call TRBD2 (5 bases). Trimming cost V 0 bases and J 0 bases, with 10 bases left between them. From germline, CDR1 is SGHRS and CDR2 YFSETQ. The CDR3 runs to 16 residues. The CDR3 protein is CASSLGRAGSYNEQFF. The CDR3 DNA reads as TGCGCCAGCAGCTTGGGGCGGGCTGGCTCCTACAATGAGCAGTTCTTC.

This clone is a singleton in its sample. This rearrangement joins TRBV20-1 to TRBJ1-1; no firm D call. The CDR3 spans 11 residues. Per the germline V gene, CDR1 is DFQATT and CDR2 is SNEGSKA (reference sequence). In DNA form, the CDR3 reads TGCAGCCTTGACTTTCGCACTGAAGCTTTCTTT. Protein sequence: CSLDFRTEAFF.

V usage is TRBV7-2 and J usage is TRBJ1-2, with D maybe TRBD1 (5 bases). The CDR3 runs 17 residues. Germline CDR1 is SGHTA and CDR2 is FQGNSA. Trimming removed 0 bases from V and 2 bases from J, with 16 bases in between. CDR3 region: CASSLALFEGQNYGYTF. For the CDR3, the DNA is TGTGCCAGCAGCTTAGCGCTGTTTGAGGGGCAAAACTATGGCTACACCTTC.

V and J are TRBV7-6 and TRBJ2-1; 7 bases match TRBD2. J lost 6 bases, V lost 8 bases, and 19 bases had no gene match. This CDR3 is 17 amino acids long. Germline loops: CDR1 SGHVS, CDR2 FNYEAQ. This CDR3 reads CASSQTGAGVSGNEQFF. As DNA, the CDR3 is TGTGCCAGCTCGCAGACGGGTGCGGGAGTATCCGGCAATGAGCAGTTCTTC.

The J gene is TRBJ2-7, the V gene TRBV11-2; D remains ambiguous. Germline V gives CDR1 SGHAT, CDR2 FQNNGV. The CDR3 loop spans 12 amino acids. V dropped 1 base and J dropped 2 bases, with 3 bases sitting between them. The CDR3 bases are TGTGCCAGCAGCTTAGTCCCCTACGAGCAGTACTTC. This codes for CASSLVPYEQYF.